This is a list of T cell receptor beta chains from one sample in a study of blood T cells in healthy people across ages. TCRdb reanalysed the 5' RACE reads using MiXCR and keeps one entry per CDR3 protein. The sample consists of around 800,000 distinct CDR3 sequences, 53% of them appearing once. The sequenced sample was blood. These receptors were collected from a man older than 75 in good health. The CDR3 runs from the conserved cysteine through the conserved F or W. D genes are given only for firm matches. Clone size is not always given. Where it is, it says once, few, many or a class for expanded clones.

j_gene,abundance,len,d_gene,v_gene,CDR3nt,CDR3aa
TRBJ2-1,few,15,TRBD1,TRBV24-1,TGTGCCACCAGTGAGCCGGGACAGGGGAGCAATGAGCAGTTCTTC,CATSEPGQGSNEQFF
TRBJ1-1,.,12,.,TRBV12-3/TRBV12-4,TGTGCCAGCAGTTTAGAACCTCTACGGGCTTTCTTT,CASSLEPLRAFF
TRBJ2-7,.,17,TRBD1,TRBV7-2,TGTGCCAGCAGCTTAGGAGGCTCTAGACAGGGACGCAACGAGCAGTACTTC,CASSLGGSRQGRNEQYF
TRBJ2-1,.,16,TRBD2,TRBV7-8,TGTGCCAGCAGCTTATTGAGCGGGAGCCCCTGGAATGAGCAGTTCTTT,CASSLLSGSPWNEQFF
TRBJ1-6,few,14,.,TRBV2,TGTGCCAGCAGACGGGACATCTTCGCTTCACCCCTCCACTTT,CASRRDIFASPLHF
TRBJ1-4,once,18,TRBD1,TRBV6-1,TGTGTCAGCAGCAGGGACAGGGGGTCCACAACAACTAATGAAAAACTGTTTTTT,CVSSRDRGSTTTNEKLFF
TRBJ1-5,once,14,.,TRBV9,TGTGCCAGCAGCGTAGGCGGCTCCAGGCAGCCCCAGCATTTT,CASSVGGSRQPQHF
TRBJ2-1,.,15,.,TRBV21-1,TGTGCCAGCAGCAATATCAGGCAGGGTCATTATGAGCAGTTCTTC,CASSNIRQGHYEQFF
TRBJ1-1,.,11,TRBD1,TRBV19,TGTGCCAGTAGTGACAGGGGTTCAGCTTTCTTT,CASSDRGSAFF
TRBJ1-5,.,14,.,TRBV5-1,TGCGCCAGCAGCTTGGACAGCTATAATCAGCCCCAGCATTTT,CASSLDSYNQPQHF
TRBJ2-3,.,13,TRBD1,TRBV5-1,TGCGCCAGCAGCTCGGGGACAGGGGAGGACGCGTATTTT,CASSSGTGEDAYF
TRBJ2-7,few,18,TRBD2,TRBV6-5,TGTGCCAGCAGTTACTCAGCGGGCGGGAGTGTAGGCTCCTACGAGCAGTACTTC,CASSYSAGGSVGSYEQYF
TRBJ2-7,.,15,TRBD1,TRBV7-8,TGTGCCAGCAGCTTAGGGGGGACAGGGGGCCTCGAGCAGTACTTC,CASSLGGTGGLEQYF
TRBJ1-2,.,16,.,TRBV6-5,TGTGCCAGCAGTTACTCGCAATTCTCGGGGGCGAACGGCTACACCTTC,CASSYSQFSGANGYTF
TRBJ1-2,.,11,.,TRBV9,TGTGCCAGCCGTCGGATCTATGGCTACACCTTC,CASRRIYGYTF
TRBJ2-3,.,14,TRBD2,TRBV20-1,TGCAGTGCTAGACCGGGGGGAAGCACAGATACGCAGTATTTT,CSARPGGSTDTQYF
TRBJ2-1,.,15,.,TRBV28,TGTGCCAGCAGCTGGAGAGGGCCAACCTACGATGAGCAGTTCTTC,CASSWRGPTYDEQFF
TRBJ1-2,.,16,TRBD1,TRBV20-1,TGCAGTGCTTCGGGCTGGGACAGGGGGAAAAGACCTGGCTACACCTTC,CSASGWDRGKRPGYTF
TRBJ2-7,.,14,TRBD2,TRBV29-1,TGCAGCGTTGGTCCCCCTAGCGGGAGTCACGAGCAGTACTTC,CSVGPPSGSHEQYF
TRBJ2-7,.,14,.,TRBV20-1,TGCAGTACTAGAACCGGTAGGGGGAGGTACGAGCAGTACTTC,CSTRTGRGRYEQYF
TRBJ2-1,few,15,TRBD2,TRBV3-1,TGTGCCAGCAGCTGGAGCGGGAGTCTGAACAATGAGCAGTTCTTC,CASSWSGSLNNEQFF
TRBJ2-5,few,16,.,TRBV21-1,TGTGCCAGCAGCAAAGCAAAACTACAGGGAGGGGAGACCCAGTACTTC,CASSKAKLQGGETQYF
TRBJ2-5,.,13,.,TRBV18,TGTGCCAGCTCGCCTGGAAGCGGGGAGACCCAGTACTTC,CASSPGSGETQYF
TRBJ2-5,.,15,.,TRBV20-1,TGCAGTGCTAGAGTTGGGGGTTCTCACCAAGAGACCCAGTACTTC,CSARVGGSHQETQYF
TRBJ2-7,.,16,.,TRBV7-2,TGTGCCAGCAGCTTAGGGGGCGGGGTGCCCTCCTACGAGCAGTACTTC,CASSLGGGVPSYEQYF
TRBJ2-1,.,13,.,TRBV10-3,TGTGCCATCAGCTCGGATTCATTGAATGAGCAGTTCTTC,CAISSDSLNEQFF
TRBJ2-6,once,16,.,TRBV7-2,TGTGCCAGCAGCTTAGGCCGGTTAACTGGGGCCAACGTCCTGACTTTC,CASSLGRLTGANVLTF
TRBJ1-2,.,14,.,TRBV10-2,TGCGCCAGCAAGGCGACAGGTTCCTACGGGGGCTACACCTTC,CASKATGSYGGYTF
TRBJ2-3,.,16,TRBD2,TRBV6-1,TGTGCCAGCAGTGAGACTAGCGGGAGGGGCACAGATACGCAGTATTTT,CASSETSGRGTDTQYF
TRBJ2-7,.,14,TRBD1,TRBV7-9,TGTGCCAGCAGTGCCGGGACAGTAGCCTACGAGCAGTACTTC,CASSAGTVAYEQYF
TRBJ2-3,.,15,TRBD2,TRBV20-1,TGCAGTGCCCCCCCGACTAGCGGGAGATTAGATACGCAGTATTTT,CSAPPTSGRLDTQYF
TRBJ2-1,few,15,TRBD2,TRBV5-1,TGCGCCAGCAGCTTGGGTAGCGGGCTGAACAATGAGCAGTTCTTC,CASSLGSGLNNEQFF
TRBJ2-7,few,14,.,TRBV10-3,TGTGCCGCCCTGAGGGAGCGGCCGACCTACGAGCAGTACTTC,CAALRERPTYEQYF
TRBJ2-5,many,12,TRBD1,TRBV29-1,TGCAGCGTGGCAGGACAGGAAGAGACCCAGTACTTC,CSVAGQEETQYF
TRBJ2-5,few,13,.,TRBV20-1,TGCAGTGCTAGAGATCCGGGACCCGAGACCCAGTACTTC,CSARDPGPETQYF
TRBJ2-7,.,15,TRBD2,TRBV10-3,TGTGCCATCAGTCAGACTAGCGGGAGTTTTAACGAGCAGTACTTC,CAISQTSGSFNEQYF
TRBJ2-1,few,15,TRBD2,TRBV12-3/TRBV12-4,TGTGCCAGCAGTGGGGGGGGGGAGCATACGAATGAGCAGTTCTTC,CASSGGGEHTNEQFF
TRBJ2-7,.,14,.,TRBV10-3,TGTGCCATCAGTGAGTCCTGGGATCTTCACGAGCAGTACTTC,CAISESWDLHEQYF
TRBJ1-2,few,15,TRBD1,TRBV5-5,TGTGCCAGCAGCTTAGTCCGGACAGGTGAACGCGGCTACACCTTC,CASSLVRTGERGYTF
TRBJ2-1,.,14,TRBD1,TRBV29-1,TGCAGCGTAGCCGACAGGGTATCCTACAATGAGCAGTTCTTC,CSVADRVSYNEQFF
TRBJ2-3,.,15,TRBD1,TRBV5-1,TGCGCCAGCAGCTTGGACAGGGGTCGACCAGATACGCAGTATTTT,CASSLDRGRPDTQYF